What follows are 10 T cell receptor beta chains derived from one specimen sequenced in a study of blood T cell repertoires in COVID-19. Clones were sequenced by immunoSEQ multiplex PCR, and TCRdb holds only the in-frame ones, with some missing. Of about 300,000 clones listed, approximately 86% are singletons. The sample comprised peripheral blood. The origin of the receptors is a man aged 70-80 years with acute or convalescent COVID-19.

The chain employs TRBV19 and TRBJ1-4, with 8 nucleotides matching TRBD1. CDR1 LNHDA and CDR2 SQIVND come from the germline V gene (reference sequence). J gave up 8 bases and V 6 bases, and 14 bases lay outside the gene matches. This CDR3 comprises 16 residues. The chain's CDR3 is CASRINVGTGVEKLFF. CDR3 coding DNA: TGTGCCAGTAGAATTAATGTCGGGACAGGTGTGGAAAAACTGTTTTTT.

The gene calls are TRBV6-5 and TRBJ2-3; 9 nucleotides line up with TRBD2. The CDR3 sequence is 14 residues long. V was pared by 7 bases and J by 8 bases, with 10 bases of the junction left unmatched. Germline CDR1 is MNHEY and CDR2 is SVGAGI. As DNA, the CDR3 is TGTGCCAGCACGGCGGGGGGGCTGCTGGGTACGCAGTATTTT. Translating gives CASTAGGLLGTQYF.

The rearrangement joins TRBV4-3 to TRBJ1-6, with 8 bases that match TRBD1. Germline V gives CDR1 LGHNA, CDR2 YSLEER. The trim removed 1 base at V and 9 bases at J, leaving 11 bases unmatched. This CDR3 is 17 amino acids long. The CDR3 region is CASSQAGQGSITSPLHF. DNA for the CDR3: TGCGCCAGCAGCCAAGCAGGACAGGGATCTATAACTTCACCCCTCCACTTT.

This clone has only a few counts. The CDR3 sequence: CASRSGFFTGELFF. For the CDR3, the DNA is TGTGCCAGCAGATCAGGGTTTTTCACCGGGGAGCTGTTTTTT. This chain uses TRBV6-5 with TRBJ2-2; TRBD1 is a possible D gene (5 bases). V gave up 6 bases and J gave up 4 bases, with 12 bases separating them. Germline V gene sequence: CDR1 MNHEY, CDR2 SVGAGI. The CDR3 extends over 14 amino acids.

The chain joins TRBV3-1 (or the pseudogene TRBV3-2) to TRBJ2-4, with D uncertain. CDR3 length: 15 amino acids. V lost 4 bases and J lost 8, with 18 bases in between. Looked up from germline, CDR1 is LGHDT and CDR2 is YNNKEL (reference sequence). CDR3 loop: CASSPTHLSSHIQYF. The CDR3 DNA is TGTGCCAGCAGCCCCACCCACCTATCATCCCACATTCAGTACTTC.

The V gene is TRBV18, the J gene TRBJ2-7; 7 positions match TRBD1. Looked up from germline, CDR1 is KGHSH and CDR2 is LQKENI. The CDR3 is 13 residues long. V shed 4 bases, J shed 3 bases, and the junction held 3 bases outside the gene matches. The CDR3 region is CASSQWDSYEQYF. The CDR3 coding sequence is TGTGCCAGCTCACAATGGGACAGCTACGAGCAGTACTTC.

The rearrangement joins TRBV6-4 to TRBJ2-1, with 13 bases fitting TRBD2. The CDR3 extends over 15 amino acids. Losses at the gene ends were 4 bases for V and 7 bases for J; bases not matched to a gene: 4. Germline V lookup: CDR1 MRHNA, CDR2 SNTAGT. CDR3 region: CASSGGTSGDNEQFF. For the CDR3, the DNA is TGTGCCAGCAGTGGGGGGACTAGCGGGGATAATGAGCAGTTCTTC.

In its sample, this clone was seen once. The V gene is TRBV29-1, the J gene TRBJ1-2, with TRBD1 identical over 11 bases. With 0 bases clipped from V and 3 bases from J, the junction kept 3 bases outside the gene matches. Germline V lookup: CDR1 SQVTM, CDR2 ANQGSEA. There are 15 residues in the CDR3. The chain's CDR3 is CSVEDVGQGDYGYTF. DNA of the CDR3: TGCAGCGTTGAAGATGTGGGACAGGGGGACTATGGCTACACCTTC.

This clone is a singleton in its sample. The chain employs TRBV7-2 and TRBJ1-2; TRBD1 matches 11 bases. The germline V gene has CDR1 SGHTA and CDR2 FQGNSA. The CDR3 is 16 amino acids. Trimming removed 5 bases from V and 4 bases from J; junction bases left unmatched: 9. CDR3 sequence: CASSTTGTGGGYGYTF. DNA for the CDR3: TGTGCCAGCAGCACAACCGGGACAGGGGGTGGCTATGGCTACACCTTC.

This chain connects TRBV13 to TRBJ2-1; a possible D gene is TRBD2 (5 bases). This CDR3 region has 15 residues. The germline gives CDR1 PRHDT, CDR2 FYEKMQ (reference sequence). V lost 1 base and J lost 9, with 16 bases in between. The CDR3 region is CASSLDGLASREQFF. The CDR3, as DNA: TGTGCCAGCAGCTTAGACGGGTTGGCTAGCCGTGAGCAGTTCTTC.